This T cell receptor (beta chain) was profiled in a study of T cells in Graves' hyperthyroidism and ophthalmopathy. This clonotype was counted a single time. Its antigen is unidentified. A roughly 10 ml volume of fresh peripheral blood provided the PBMCs. Overall study results and limits: Blood also carried most thyroid clonotypes expanded above 0.001.

The CDR3 runs to 15 residues. V was cut by 2 bases and J by 5 bases, with 18 bases left in between. CDR1 and CDR2 (germline): GTSNPN, SVGIG (reference sequence). Amplified TCR beta CDR3 regions came from RNA transcripts. The HTBI primer set served for first-round RT-PCR of the TCR CDR3. Each CDR3 protein gets one entry after TCRdb re-called the multiplex PCR reads with MiXCR. This table has fewer than 600,000 distinct CDR3 sequences, 14% appearing once. The origin of this receptor is a woman aged 40 to 55 with Graves' hyperthyroidism. This chain joins TRBV30 and TRBJ2-5; D possibly corresponds to TRBD2 (5 bases). The sample taken for sequencing was blood. The CDR3 here is CAWSLARSFWETQYF. Here the CDR3 DNA reads TGTGCCTGGAGTTTAGCGAGGAGTTTCTGGGAGACCCAGTACTTC.